These 5 T cell receptor beta chains came from one sample sequenced in a study of T-cell memory formation after mild COVID-19. TCRdb ran MiXCR on the 5' RACE reads and lists one entry per CDR3 protein. Seen here are roughly 130,000 distinct CDR3 sequences, 16% observed once, and the top ten hold approximately 15%. Sequences were obtained from PBMCs or a T cell subset sorted from them (not recorded which). These receptor sequences come from an adult woman who had mild COVID-19 (a few samples of this study predate the infection). Cell type and time point are not known.

J is TRBJ2-5 and V is TRBV29-1; 7 nucleotides align to TRBD1. Trimming at V came to 8 bases and at J to 2 bases, leaving 5 bases not matched to a gene. CDR3 length: 12 residues. Looked up from germline, CDR1 is SQVTM and CDR2 is ANQGSEA. CDR3 loop: CSTGDRQETQYF. CDR3 in DNA: TGCAGCACCGGGGACAGACAAGAGACCCAGTACTTC.

The rearrangement uses TRBV7-8 and TRBJ1-5, with D unresolved. Germline CDR1 reads SGHVS; CDR2 reads FQNEAQ. Trimming stripped 4 bases from V and 0 bases from J, with 13 bases between. The CDR3 has 16 amino acids. The DNA of the CDR3 is TGTGCCAGCAGCTCAGAACTTTACGATAGCAATCAGCCCCAGCATTTT. Its translation is CASSSELYDSNQPQHF.

This clonotype has at least ten counts. The chain joins TRBV7-9 to TRBJ2-3; no firm D call. The CDR3 is 14 residues long. The V gene lost 4 bases and the J gene lost 3 bases, with 11 bases spanning the gap. The germline gives CDR1 SEHNR, CDR2 FQNEAQ (reference sequence). The DNA of the CDR3 is TGTGCCAGCAGCTCCTCCGGGCGTACAGATACGCAGTATTTT. Protein: CASSSSGRTDTQYF.

This clonotype occurred a few times. The chain has TRBV5-1 and TRBJ2-3; 8 positions agree with TRBD1. Looked up from germline, CDR1 is SGHRS and CDR2 is YFSETQ. V lost 4 bases to trimming and J lost 3 bases; unmatched junction nucleotides: 10. The CDR3 consists of 16 residues. The CDR3 bases are TGCGCCAGCAGCAACGGACAGGGATTTATTACAGATACGCAGTATTTT. This gives the protein CASSNGQGFITDTQYF.

V gene TRBV6-1 combines with J gene TRBJ2-3; D is perhaps TRBD1 or TRBD2 (6 bases each). This CDR3 comprises 16 residues. Germline V gene lookup returns CDR1 MNHNS and CDR2 SASEGT. Trimming removed 7 bases at V and 0 bases at J, with 17 bases between. CDR3 in amino acids: CASTHGGHLSTDTQYF. The CDR3, as DNA: TGTGCCAGCACCCATGGGGGGCACCTAAGCACAGATACGCAGTATTTT.